This passage covers 19 T cell receptor beta chains from one sample sequenced in a study of T cells in Graves' hyperthyroidism and ophthalmopathy. RNA transcripts yielded amplified TCR beta CDR3 regions. The HTBI primer set was used in a first-round RT-PCR of the TCR CDR3. TCRdb re-called the multiplex PCR reads with MiXCR, one entry per CDR3 protein. The sample yields 250,000 to 300,000 distinct CDR3 sequences, over 15% seen once. Sequenced input: blood. Receptors originate from a woman in her sixties or seventies with Graves' ophthalmopathy.

The CDR3 loop reads CASSSETGTEAFF. CDR3 bases: TGTGCCAGCAGTTCAGAAACAGGGACTGAAGCTTTCTTT. The chain is built from TRBV5-8 and TRBJ1-1; tentative D call: TRBD1 (6 bases). The CDR3 contains 13 residues. V was cut by 5 bases and J by 5 bases, with 13 bases left in between. CDR1 is SGHTS and CDR2 is YDEGEE in the germline V gene. Combining the CDR3 with reference TRBV5-8 and TRBJ1-1 gives the whole variable domain EAGVTQSPTHLIKTRGQQATLRCSPISGHTSVYWYQQALGLGLQFLLWYDEGEERNRGNFPPRFSGRQFPNYSSELNVNALELEDSALYLCASSSETGTEAFFGQGTRLTVV.

This clonotype was detected a few times. Compared with germline, one end of the junction differs, possibly owing to a read error. CDR3 DNA: TGTGCCAGCAGTGAACCATGGGGCAGCTACTCGGGGGGGAACTTC. Its translation: CASSEPWGSYSGGNF. The V and J genes are TRBV6-1 and TRBJ2-5; 8 nucleotides align to TRBD2. The CDR3 has 15 residues. Germline CDR1 and CDR2: MNHNS and SASEGT.

This clonotype has only a few counts. V is TRBV19 and J is TRBJ1-5; tentatively, D is TRBD1 (6 bases). Germline CDR1 and CDR2: LNHDA and SQIVND (reference sequence). This CDR3 is built from 15 residues. Between the trimmed V and J ends, which lost 5 bases and 0 bases, there was a span of 11 bases. The CDR3 here is CASSVGQLSNQPQHF. CDR3 DNA: TGTGCCAGTAGTGTAGGACAGCTTAGCAATCAGCCCCAGCATTTT.

This clonotype was observed a handful of times. DNA of the CDR3: TGTGCCAGCAGCCCGGACGGGGGGATCTACGAGCAGTACTTC. Encoded protein: CASSPDGGIYEQYF. The gene calls are TRBV5-5 and TRBJ2-7, with 7 bases matching TRBD2. In germline, CDR1 is SGHKS, CDR2 YYEKEE (reference sequence). This CDR3 has 14 residues. The J segment lost 3 bases and the V segment lost 4 bases, leaving 7 bases of the junction unmatched.

This clonotype was recorded at least ten times. The chain combines TRBV20-1 with TRBJ2-7, with TRBD1 identical over 9 bases. The CDR3 length is 14 residues. Germline V gives CDR1 DFQATT, CDR2 SNEGSKA (reference sequence). The ends lost 3 bases at V and 6 bases at J; junction bases unmatched: 9. The CDR3 DNA follows: TGCAGTGCTAGTCATGGGACAGGGCAAGGCGAGCAGTACTTC. It specifies CSASHGTGQGEQYF.

This chain joins TRBV2 and TRBJ2-2; tentative D call: TRBD1 (5 bases). Trimming took off 7 bases at V and 1 base at J, with 7 bases between the two ends. The CDR3 sequence is 13 residues long. Per the germline V gene, CDR1 is SNHLY and CDR2 is FYNNEI. The CDR3 region has the DNA TGTGCCAGCAAGCAGGGGAACACCGGGGAGCTGTTTTTT. This codes for CASKQGNTGELFF.

This clonotype was recorded only once. One base away lies a much larger clone, so this may be a sequencing read error. V usage is TRBV7-9 and J usage is TRBJ1-2; D remains unclear. Germline CDR1 and CDR2: SEHNR and FQNEAQ (reference sequence). The ends were cut back, 4 bases at V and 8 bases at J, with 11 bases in the middle. This CDR3 comprises 12 residues. As DNA, the CDR3 is TGTGCCAGCAGCTCAGACGGTCTCGGCTACACCTTC. Translating gives CASSSDGLGYTF.

In its sample, this clonotype was seen many times. The J gene is TRBJ2-7, the V gene TRBV20-1; 7 bases are a match to TRBD1. V was pared by 6 bases and J by 3 bases, with 5 bases of the junction left unmatched. This CDR3 is 12 amino acids long. The germline V gene has CDR1 DFQATT and CDR2 SNEGSKA (reference sequence). CDR3 region: CSAWQGDYEQYF. The CDR3 DNA reads as TGCAGTGCCTGGCAGGGGGACTACGAGCAGTACTTC.

In its sample, this clonotype was seen a few times. The chain combines TRBV27 with TRBJ2-2, with 8 bases fitting TRBD2. Germline CDR1 MNHEY, CDR2 SMNVEV (reference sequence). The CDR3 has 17 amino acids. V was pared by 5 bases and J by 4 bases, with 12 bases of the junction left unmatched. The CDR3, as DNA: TGTGCCAGCAGTCCCCCCCCCTCGGCGGGGGGCACCGGGGAGCTGTTTTTT. Translated: CASSPPPSAGGTGELFF.

There are many counts of this clonotype. This chain connects TRBV9 to TRBJ1-1; D is unresolved. The CDR3 spans 13 residues. Germline V CDR1 and CDR2: SGDLS, YYNGEE. The V end was cut by 2 bases, the J end by 0 bases, with 5 bases between. The DNA for the CDR3 is TGTGCCAGCAGCGTGGCCATGAACACTGAAGCTTTCTTT. Its translation is CASSVAMNTEAFF.

The V and J genes are TRBV20-1 and TRBJ2-1; TRBD2 matches at 11 bases. Germline CDR1 and CDR2: DFQATT and SNEGSKA (reference sequence). The CDR3 runs 18 residues. Trimming removed 1 base from V and 0 bases from J; junction bases left unmatched: 8. In DNA form, the CDR3 reads TGCAGTGCTAGAGGGACGGGGACTAGCGGAAGCTCCTACAATGAGCAGTTCTTC. It codes for CSARGTGTSGSSYNEQFF.

This clonotype was recorded many times. V and J are TRBV7-2 and TRBJ2-5; weak D call: TRBD1 (6 bases). Germline lookup yields CDR1 SGHTA and CDR2 FQGNSA. The CDR3 is 15 residues long. Between the trimmed V and J ends, which lost 1 base and 5 bases, there was a span of 14 bases. The CDR3 DNA reads as TGTGCCAGCAGCTTAGGGGGACAAAGTTGGGAGACCCAGTACTTC. Translation gives CASSLGGQSWETQYF.

The chain combines TRBV3-1 with TRBJ2-3; 7 nucleotides align to TRBD2. Trimming cost V 0 bases and J 5 bases; bases outside gene matches: 11. CDR1 LGHDT and CDR2 YNNKEL come from the germline V gene (reference sequence). CDR3 length: 17 residues. Here the CDR3 DNA reads TGTGCCAGCAGCCAAGATCCCCACGGCGGGAGTCAAGATACGCAGTATTTT. This gives the protein CASSQDPHGGSQDTQYF.

Many counts were recorded for this clonotype. The J gene is TRBJ1-1, the V gene TRBV7-9; weak D call: TRBD1 (5 bases). The CDR3 length is 13 residues. Germline CDR1 and CDR2: SEHNR and FQNEAQ (reference sequence). V lost 5 bases to trimming and J lost 8 bases, with 15 bases between them. The CDR3 DNA sequence: TGTGCCAGCAGCACACAGTCGGGGGGAGAAGCTTTCTTT. Its protein is CASSTQSGGEAFF.

V gene TRBV20-1 combines with J gene TRBJ2-7; 9 bases align to TRBD2. The CDR3 has 13 residues. Trimming at V came to 3 bases and at J to 7 bases, leaving 7 bases not matched to a gene. CDR1 DFQATT and CDR2 SNEGSKA come from the germline V gene (reference sequence). The CDR3 sequence: CSARGTSLSEQYF. DNA for the CDR3: TGCAGTGCTAGGGGGACTAGCCTCTCGGAGCAGTACTTC.

This clonotype was seen ten or more times. The chain uses TRBV20-1 and TRBJ1-1; 12 bases line up with TRBD1. J was trimmed by 0 bases and V by 5 bases; bases with no gene match: 4. The CDR3 has 15 amino acids. CDR1 DFQATT and CDR2 SNEGSKA come from the germline V gene (reference sequence). CDR3 nucleotide sequence: TGCAGTGCTGGGACAGGGGGCAGTATGAACACTGAAGCTTTCTTT. Amino acids: CSAGTGGSMNTEAFF.

A word on this clonotype: A junction end diverges from the germline sequence, so it may reflect a read error. The chain has TRBV9 and TRBJ1-4; TRBD1 is a possible D gene (5 bases). The CDR3 length is 14 residues. The germline V gene has CDR1 SGDLS and CDR2 YYNGEE. CDR3 region: CASSASRGGEKPFF. The CDR3 nucleotides read TGTGCCAGCAGCGCGTCCCGAGGAGGGGAAAAACCGTTTTTT.

This chain connects TRBV20-1 to TRBJ2-2; D assignment may be TRBD1 or TRBD2 (6 bases each). The V end was cut by 5 bases, the J end by 0 bases, with 19 bases between. From germline, CDR1 is DFQATT and CDR2 SNEGSKA (reference sequence). This CDR3 has 17 amino acids. CDR3 residues: CSALLEGGMSNTGELFF. CDR3 bases: TGCAGTGCTCTGCTTGAGGGGGGCATGTCGAACACCGGGGAGCTGTTTTTT.

In nucleotides, the CDR3 is TGCAGTGCGGCTCGAGGGCCGCACACAGATACGCAGTATTTT. It yields the protein CSAARGPHTDTQYF. J is TRBJ2-3 and V is TRBV20-1; perhaps TRBD2 as D (5 bases). CDR1 and CDR2 from the germline V gene are DFQATT and SNEGSKA (reference sequence). V lost 6 bases, J lost 2 bases, and 15 bases lay in between. CDR3 length equals 14 residues.